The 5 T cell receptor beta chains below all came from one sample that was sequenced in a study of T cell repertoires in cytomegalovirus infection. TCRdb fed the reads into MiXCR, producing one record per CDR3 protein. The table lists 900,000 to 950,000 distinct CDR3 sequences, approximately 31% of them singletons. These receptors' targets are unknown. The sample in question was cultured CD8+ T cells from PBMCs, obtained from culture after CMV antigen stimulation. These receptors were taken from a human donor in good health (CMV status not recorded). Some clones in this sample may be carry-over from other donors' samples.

The CDR3 DNA sequence: TGTGCCAGCGGGCAGATGAACACTGAAGCTTTCTTT. Encoded protein: CASGQMNTEAFF. The chain carries TRBV12-3 or TRBV12-4 and TRBJ1-1; D unresolved. V was clipped by 8 bases and J by 0 bases, with 7 bases between them. The CDR3 contains 12 residues.

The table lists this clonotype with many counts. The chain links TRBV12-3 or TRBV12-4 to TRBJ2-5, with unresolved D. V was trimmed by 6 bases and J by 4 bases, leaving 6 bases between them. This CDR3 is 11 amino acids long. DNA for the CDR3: TGTGCCAGCAGCCCCGGAGAGACCCAGTACTTC. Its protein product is CASSPGETQYF.

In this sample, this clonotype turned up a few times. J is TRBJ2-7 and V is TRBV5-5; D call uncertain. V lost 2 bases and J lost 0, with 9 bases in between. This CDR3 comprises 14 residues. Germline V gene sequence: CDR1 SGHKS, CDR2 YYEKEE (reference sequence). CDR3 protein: CASSFRVDSYEQYV. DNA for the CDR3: TGTGCCAGCAGCTTTCGCGTCGACTCCTACGAGCAGTACGTC.

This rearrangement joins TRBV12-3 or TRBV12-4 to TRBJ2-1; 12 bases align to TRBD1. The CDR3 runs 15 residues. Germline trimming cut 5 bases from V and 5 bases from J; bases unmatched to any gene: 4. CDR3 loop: CASSRDRGPDNEQFF. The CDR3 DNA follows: TGTGCCAGCAGTCGGGACAGGGGGCCAGACAATGAGCAGTTCTTC.

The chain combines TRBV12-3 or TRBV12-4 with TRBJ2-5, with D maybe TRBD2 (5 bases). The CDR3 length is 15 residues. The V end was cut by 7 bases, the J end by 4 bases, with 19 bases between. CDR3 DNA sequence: TGTGCCAGCACGAGAAGGGCAGGAGGAATAGAGACCCAGTACTTC. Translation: CASTRRAGGIETQYF.